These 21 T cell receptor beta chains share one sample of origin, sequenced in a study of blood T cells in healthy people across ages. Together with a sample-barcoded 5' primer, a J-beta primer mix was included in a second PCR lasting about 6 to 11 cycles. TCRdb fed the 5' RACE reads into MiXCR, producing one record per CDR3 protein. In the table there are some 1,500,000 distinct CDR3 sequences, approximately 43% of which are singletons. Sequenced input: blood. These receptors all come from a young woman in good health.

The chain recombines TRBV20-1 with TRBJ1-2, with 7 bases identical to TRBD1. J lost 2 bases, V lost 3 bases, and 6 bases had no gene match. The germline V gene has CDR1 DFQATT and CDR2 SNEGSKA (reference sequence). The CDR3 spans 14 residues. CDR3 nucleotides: TGCAGTGCTAGGGCCGACAGGGAGAACTATGGCTACACCTTC. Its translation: CSARADRENYGYTF.

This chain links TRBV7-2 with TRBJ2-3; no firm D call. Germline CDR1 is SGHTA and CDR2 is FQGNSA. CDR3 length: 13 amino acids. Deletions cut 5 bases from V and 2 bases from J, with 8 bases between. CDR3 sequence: CASSRTHTDTQYF. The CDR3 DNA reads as TGTGCCAGCAGCCGGACCCACACAGATACGCAGTATTTT.

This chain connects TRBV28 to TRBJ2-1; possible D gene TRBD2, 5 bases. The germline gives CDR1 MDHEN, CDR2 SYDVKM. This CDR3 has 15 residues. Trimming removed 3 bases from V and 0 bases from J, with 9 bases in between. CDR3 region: CASSLASSSYNEQFF. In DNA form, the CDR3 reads TGTGCCAGCAGTTTGGCTAGCAGCTCCTACAATGAGCAGTTCTTC.

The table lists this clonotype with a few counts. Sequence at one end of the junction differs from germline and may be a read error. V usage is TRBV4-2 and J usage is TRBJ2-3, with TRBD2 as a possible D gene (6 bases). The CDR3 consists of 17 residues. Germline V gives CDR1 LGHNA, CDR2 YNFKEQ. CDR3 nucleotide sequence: TGTGCCAGCTGCCAAGATCTGAGCGGGCGTAGCACAGATACGCAGTATTTT. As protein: CASCQDLSGRSTDTQYF.

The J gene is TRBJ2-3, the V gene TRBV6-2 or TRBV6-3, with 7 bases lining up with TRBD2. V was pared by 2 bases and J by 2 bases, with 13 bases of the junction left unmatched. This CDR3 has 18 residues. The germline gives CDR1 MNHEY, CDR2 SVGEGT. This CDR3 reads CASSYGLGRPSNTDTQYF. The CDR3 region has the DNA TGTGCCAGCAGTTACGGGCTCGGGAGGCCCTCTAACACAGATACGCAGTATTTT.

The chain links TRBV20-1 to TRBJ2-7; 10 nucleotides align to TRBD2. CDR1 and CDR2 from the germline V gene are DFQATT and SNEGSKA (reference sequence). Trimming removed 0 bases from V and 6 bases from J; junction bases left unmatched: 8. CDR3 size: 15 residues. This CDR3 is CSARDYSSGRAEQYF. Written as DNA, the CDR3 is TGCAGTGCTAGAGATTATTCGAGCGGGAGGGCCGAGCAGTACTTC.

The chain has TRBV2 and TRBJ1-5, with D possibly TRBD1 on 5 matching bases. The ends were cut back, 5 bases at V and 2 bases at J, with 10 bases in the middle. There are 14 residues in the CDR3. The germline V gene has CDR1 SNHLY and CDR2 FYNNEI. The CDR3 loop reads CASSLDSGNQPQHF. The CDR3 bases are TGTGCCAGCAGTCTAGACAGTGGCAATCAGCCCCAGCATTTT.

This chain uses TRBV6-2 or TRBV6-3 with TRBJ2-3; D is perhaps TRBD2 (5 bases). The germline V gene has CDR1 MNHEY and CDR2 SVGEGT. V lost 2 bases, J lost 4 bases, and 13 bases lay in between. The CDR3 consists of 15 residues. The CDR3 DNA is TGTGCCAGCAGTTACCTACTTGGGAGCGCAGATACGCAGTATTTT. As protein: CASSYLLGSADTQYF.

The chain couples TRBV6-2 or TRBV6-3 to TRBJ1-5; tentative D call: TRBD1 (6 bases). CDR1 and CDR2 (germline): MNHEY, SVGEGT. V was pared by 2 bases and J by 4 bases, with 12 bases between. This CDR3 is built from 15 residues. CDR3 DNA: TGTGCCAGCAGTTACGGGACACCATATAATCAGCCCCAGCATTTT. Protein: CASSYGTPYNQPQHF.

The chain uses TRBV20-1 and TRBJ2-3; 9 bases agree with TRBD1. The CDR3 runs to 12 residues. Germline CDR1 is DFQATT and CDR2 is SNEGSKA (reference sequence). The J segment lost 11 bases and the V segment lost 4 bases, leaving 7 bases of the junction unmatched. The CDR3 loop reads CSANGQGKGQYF. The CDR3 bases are TGCAGTGCTAACGGACAGGGGAAAGGGCAGTATTTT.

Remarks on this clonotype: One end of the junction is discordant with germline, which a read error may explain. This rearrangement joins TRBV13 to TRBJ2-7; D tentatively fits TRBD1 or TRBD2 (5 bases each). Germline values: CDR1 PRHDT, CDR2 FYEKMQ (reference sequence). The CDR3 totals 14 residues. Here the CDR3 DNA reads TGTGCCAGCAGCGGGGGACCGCAATCCTGCGAGCAGTACTTC. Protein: CASSGGPQSCEQYF.

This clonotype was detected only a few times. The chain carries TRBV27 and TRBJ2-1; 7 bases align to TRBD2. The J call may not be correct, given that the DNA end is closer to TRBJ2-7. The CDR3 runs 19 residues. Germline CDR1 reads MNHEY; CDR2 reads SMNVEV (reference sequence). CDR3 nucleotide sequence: TGTGCCAGCAGCTCTATTAGACGCGGGAGATTTATCACCTACAATGAGCAGTACTTC. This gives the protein CASSSIRRGRFITYNEQYF.

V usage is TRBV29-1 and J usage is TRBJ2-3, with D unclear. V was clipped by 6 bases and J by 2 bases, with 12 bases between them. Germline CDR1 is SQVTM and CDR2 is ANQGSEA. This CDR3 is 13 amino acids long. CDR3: CSVHDDLTDTQYF. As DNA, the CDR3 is TGCAGCGTCCACGATGATCTCACAGATACGCAGTATTTT.

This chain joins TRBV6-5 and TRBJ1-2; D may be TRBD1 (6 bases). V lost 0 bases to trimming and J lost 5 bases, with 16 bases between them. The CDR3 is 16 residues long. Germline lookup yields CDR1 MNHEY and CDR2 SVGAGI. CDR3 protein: CASSYSKTGGSYGYTF. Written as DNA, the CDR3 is TGTGCCAGCAGTTACTCGAAGACAGGAGGGAGTTATGGCTACACCTTC.

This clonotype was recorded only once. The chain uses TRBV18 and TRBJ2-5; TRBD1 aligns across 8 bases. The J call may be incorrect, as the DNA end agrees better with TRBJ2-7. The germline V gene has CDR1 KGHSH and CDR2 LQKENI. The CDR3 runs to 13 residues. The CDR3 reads CASSTGDVYEQYF. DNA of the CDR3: TGTGCCAGTTCGACAGGGGACGTTTACGAGCAGTACTTC.

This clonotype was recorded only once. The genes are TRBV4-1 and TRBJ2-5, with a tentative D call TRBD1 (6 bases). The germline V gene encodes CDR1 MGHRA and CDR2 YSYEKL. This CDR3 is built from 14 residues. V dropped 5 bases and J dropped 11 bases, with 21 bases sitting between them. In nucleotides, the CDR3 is TGCGCCAGCAGCATTCGGACAGTCTACAATGAGCAGTACTTC. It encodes CASSIRTVYNEQYF.

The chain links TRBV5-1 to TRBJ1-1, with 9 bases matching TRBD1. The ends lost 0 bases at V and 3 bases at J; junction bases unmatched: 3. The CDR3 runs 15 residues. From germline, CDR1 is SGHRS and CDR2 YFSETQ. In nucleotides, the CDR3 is TGCGCCAGCAGCTTGGTCGGGACAGGGCACACTGAAGCTTTCTTT. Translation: CASSLVGTGHTEAFF.

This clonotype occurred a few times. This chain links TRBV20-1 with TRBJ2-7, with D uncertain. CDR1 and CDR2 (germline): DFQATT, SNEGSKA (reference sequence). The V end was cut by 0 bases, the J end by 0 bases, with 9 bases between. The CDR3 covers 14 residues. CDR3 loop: CSARDQDSSYEQYF. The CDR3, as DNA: TGCAGTGCTAGAGATCAGGATAGCTCCTACGAGCAGTACTTC.

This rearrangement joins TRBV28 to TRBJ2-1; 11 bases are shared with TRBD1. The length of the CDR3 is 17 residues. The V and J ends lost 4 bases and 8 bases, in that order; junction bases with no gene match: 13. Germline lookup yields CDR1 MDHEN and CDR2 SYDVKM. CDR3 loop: CASSSLRTGGFLDEQFF. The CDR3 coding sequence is TGTGCCAGCAGTTCCTTAAGGACAGGGGGCTTTTTGGATGAGCAGTTCTTC.

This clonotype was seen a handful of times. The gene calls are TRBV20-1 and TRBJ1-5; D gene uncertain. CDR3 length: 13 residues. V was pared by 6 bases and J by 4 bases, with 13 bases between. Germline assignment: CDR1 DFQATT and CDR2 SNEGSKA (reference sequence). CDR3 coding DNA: TGCAGTGCGAAACGGTTGGGGAATCAGCCCCAGCATTTT. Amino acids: CSAKRLGNQPQHF.

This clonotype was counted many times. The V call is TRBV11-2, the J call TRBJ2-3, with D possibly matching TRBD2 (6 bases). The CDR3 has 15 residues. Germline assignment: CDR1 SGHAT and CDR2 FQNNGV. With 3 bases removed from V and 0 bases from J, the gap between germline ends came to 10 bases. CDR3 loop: CASSFSGSSTDTQYF. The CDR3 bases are TGTGCCAGCAGCTTTAGCGGATCTAGCACAGATACGCAGTATTTT.